These T cell receptor beta chains were read from a single sample in a study of OX40 agonist ivuxolimab in advanced cancers. Clones were sequenced by immunoSEQ multiplex PCR, and TCRdb holds only the in-frame ones, with some missing. The sample holds tens of thousands of clones; 91% are singletons and the top ten take roughly 14%. The sample here was CD4+ or CD8+ T cells sorted from blood, taken in a trial of the OX40 agonist ivuxolimab. These receptors were collected from an adult with an advanced solid tumor such as melanoma, head and neck, liver or kidney cancer. The CDR3 runs from the conserved cysteine through the conserved F or W. A D gene is named only where the DNA matches it firmly. Expanded clones get a size class; other rows say once, few or many, or leave the size out.

once,TRBV19,NA,TRBJ1-2,TGTGCCAGTAGTATTAACGCGTCGGGTAGGGCGAAGTCTGATGGCTACACCTTC,CASSINASGRAKSDGYTF
NA,TRBV4-1,NA,TRBJ2-7,TGCGCCAGCAGGTCGCCGAACTCCTACGAGCAGTACTTC,CASRSPNSYEQYF
once,TRBV28,NA,TRBJ1-1,TGTGCCAGCAGACGTGACGGACTTGAAGCTTTCTTT,CASRRDGLEAFF
NA,TRBV27,NA,TRBJ1-5,TGTGCCAGCAGTCCCCTCGAATATAGCAATCAGCCCCAGCATTTT,CASSPLEYSNQPQHF
NA,TRBV10-3,NA,TRBJ1-3,TGTGCCATCAGTGGTGCCACGGGGGCGGTAGCTGGAAACACCATATATTTT,CAISGATGAVAGNTIYF
few,TRBV28,TRBD2,TRBJ2-7,TGTGCCAGCAGTCTAGCGGCAGACTACGAGCAGTACTTC,CASSLAADYEQYF
NA,TRBV6-6,NA,TRBJ2-7,TGTGCCAGCAGTTACTCGGACTACGAGCAGTACTTC,CASSYSDYEQYF
NA,TRBV7-3,TRBD2,TRBJ2-1,TGTGCCAGCAGCTTAGGGGGACTAGCGGGTGAGCAGTTCTTC,CASSLGGLAGEQFF
once,TRBV7-3,TRBD2,TRBJ2-1,TGTGCCAGCAGCTTAGGGACTAGCGGCTACAATGAGCAGTTCTTC,CASSLGTSGYNEQFF
NA,TRBV11-2,TRBD2,TRBJ2-7,TGTGCCAGCAGCCATACCGGGACTAGCTCCTACGAGCAGTACTTC,CASSHTGTSSYEQYF
NA,TRBV7-6,NA,TRBJ2-7,TGTGCCAGCAGCTCGGGACCGAACTACGAGCAGTACTTC,CASSSGPNYEQYF
NA,TRBV28,NA,TRBJ2-3,TGTGCCAGCAGTCAGCATGAGGATACGCAGTATTTT,CASSQHEDTQYF
NA,TRBV4-3,TRBD2,TRBJ2-7,TGCGCCAGCAGCCCGGGGACTAGCGGACTTTACGAGCAGTACTTC,CASSPGTSGLYEQYF
NA,TRBV6-5,TRBD1,TRBJ1-3,TGTGCCAGCAGTTTGGGACAGTCCTCTGGAAACACCATATATTTT,CASSLGQSSGNTIYF
NA,TRBV6-4,NA,TRBJ2-2,TGTGCCAGCAGTGCGACAGGGACTCCAAACACCGGGGAGCTGTTTTTT,CASSATGTPNTGELFF
NA,TRBV10-1,NA,TRBJ1-3,TGCGCCAGCAGTAAGGACTCTGGAAACACCATATATTTT,CASSKDSGNTIYF
NA,TRBV19,TRBD1,TRBJ2-1,TGTGCCAGTAGTATCCGGACAGGGCGGCCTCATAAGACCAATGAGCAGTTCTTC,CASSIRTGRPHKTNEQFF
NA,TRBV28,NA,TRBJ1-1,TGTGCCAGCAGTTTGCTCGATTTTTCGGACAACACTGAAGCTTTCTTT,CASSLLDFSDNTEAFF
NA,TRBV5-1,TRBD1,TRBJ1-2,TGCGCCAGCAGGCCGACAGGGGGGTATGGCTACACCTTC,CASRPTGGYGYTF
NA,TRBV2,TRBD2,TRBJ2-1,TGTGCCAGCAGTCTCGGACTAGCGGGTGCGGATGAGCAGTTCTTC,CASSLGLAGADEQFF
NA,TRBV5-4,TRBD2,TRBJ2-7,TGTGCCAGCAGCGAGGCGGCGGGAGTTCTGTACGAGCAGTACTTC,CASSEAAGVLYEQYF
NA,TRBV7-9,TRBD2,TRBJ2-3,TGTGCCAGCAGCTTAGTGACTAGCGGCGTCGATACGCAGTATTTT,CASSLVTSGVDTQYF
NA,TRBV28,TRBD1,TRBJ2-1,TGTGCCAGCAGTTTCTACCGGGACAGTCACAATGAGCAGTTCTTC,CASSFYRDSHNEQFF
NA,TRBV18,NA,TRBJ2-2,TGTGCCAGCTCAACCTCGTCGCCCGGGGAGCTGTTTTTT,CASSTSSPGELFF
NA,TRBV7-6,TRBD2,TRBJ2-7,TGTGCCAGCAGCTTAGGCGGGGGAAGGCCCTTGGAAGAGCAGTACTTC,CASSLGGGRPLEEQYF
NA,TRBV7-9,NA,TRBJ1-1,TGTGCCAGCAGCTTCGGGACGTTGACTGAAGCTTTCTTT,CASSFGTLTEAFF
NA,TRBV27,NA,TRBJ1-2,TGTGCCAGCAGTACACAGGGTAATAATGGCTACACCTTC,CASSTQGNNGYTF
NA,TRBV28,NA,TRBJ1-4,TGTGCCAGCAGTCAGGGTGTCGCAACTAATGAAAAACTGTTTTTT,CASSQGVATNEKLFF
NA,TRBV4-1,TRBD2,TRBJ2-7,TGCGCCAGCAGCCGACTAGCGGAGTTCTACGAGCAGTACTTC,CASSRLAEFYEQYF
NA,TRBV5-1,TRBD2,TRBJ2-1,TGCGCCAGCAGCCTCACTAGCGGGATCTACAATGAGCAGTTCTTC,CASSLTSGIYNEQFF
NA,TRBV6-1,NA,TRBJ1-1,TGTGCCAGCACCGGGAGGAGGGGTGAAGCTTTCTTT,CASTGRRGEAFF
NA,TRBV28,TRBD1,TRBJ1-1,TGTGCCAGCAGTTTAGGACGAGGGACAGGCACTGAAGCTTTCTTT,CASSLGRGTGTEAFF
NA,TRBV11-1,NA,TRBJ2-7,TGTGCCAGCAGCCATTTTGGGGCCGAGCAGTACTTC,CASSHFGAEQYF
NA,TRBV5-6,NA,TRBJ2-7,TGTGCCAGCAGTGAGGGAGCTGGAGCCTACGAGCAGTACTTC,CASSEGAGAYEQYF
NA,TRBV5-4,TRBD2,TRBJ2-3,TGTGCCAGCAGCTTGGGACTAGGCGGGGGAGATACGCAGTATTTT,CASSLGLGGGDTQYF
NA,TRBV2,NA,TRBJ2-5,TGTGCCAGCAGTGAAGTTCACCATCAAGAGACCCAGTACTTC,CASSEVHHQETQYF
NA,TRBV28,TRBD2,TRBJ2-7,TGTGCCAGCAGTTTAACCCCTAGCGGCGAGCAGTACTTC,CASSLTPSGEQYF
NA,TRBV11-2,NA,TRBJ2-2,TGTGCCAGCAGCTCCAGAGCCACCGGGGAGCTGTTTTTT,CASSSRATGELFF
NA,TRBV2,NA,TRBJ2-1,TGTGCCAGCGCGGGAACACCTTCCAATGAGCAGTTCTTC,CASAGTPSNEQFF
NA,TRBV5-4,NA,TRBJ2-1,TGTGCCAGCAGCCAAGGGACTGGCAATGAGCAGTTCTTC,CASSQGTGNEQFF
once,TRBV13,NA,TRBJ1-1,TGTGCCAGCAGCTTAACCACTGAAGCTTTCTTT,CASSLTTEAFF
NA,TRBV9,NA,TRBJ1-1,TGTGCCAGCAGCGCCACCAACTCCCGACAGGAAGCTTTCTTT,CASSATNSRQEAFF
NA,TRBV7-3,TRBD2,TRBJ2-1,TGTGCCAGCAGCTTAGGGACTAGCGGGGTGAATGAGCAGTTCTTC,CASSLGTSGVNEQFF
NA,TRBV7-9,NA,TRBJ2-7,TGTGCCAGCAGCCCCGACGCCGGACCTGACTACGAGCAGTACTTC,CASSPDAGPDYEQYF
once,TRBV6-1,TRBD1,TRBJ2-7,TGTGCCAGCAGTGAAGGGGACAGCTACGAGCAGTACTTC,CASSEGDSYEQYF
NA,TRBV28,NA,TRBJ2-1,TGTGCCAGCAGCACAACAAAAGAAGGTGTGGGGGCCTACAATGAGCAGTTCTTC,CASSTTKEGVGAYNEQFF
NA,TRBV13,NA,TRBJ1-1,TGTGCCAGCAGCTTACGAGGGCATGGGACTGAAGCTTTCTTT,CASSLRGHGTEAFF
NA,TRBV15,NA,TRBJ2-1,TGTGCCACTGGGACCGGAGCATCCTACAATGAGCAGTTCTTC,CATGTGASYNEQFF
NA,TRBV4-3,TRBD1,TRBJ2-7,TGCGCCAGCAGCCAAGATAGGGACAGGGCCTACGAGCAGTACTTC,CASSQDRDRAYEQYF